The rows below give T cell receptor beta chains drawn from one sample of a study of Tregs in tolerant kidney transplant recipients. Their antigens remain unidentified. The method was immunoSEQ multiplex PCR; TCRdb's version includes in-frame clones alone and lacks a portion of them. This sample has 25,000 to 35,000 clones, with approximately 80% found just once. The specimen sequenced was Tregs from blood cultured with allogeneic cells. The receptors stem from a human donor in good health. CDR3s include the opening cysteine and the closing phenylalanine or tryptophan. D genes are given only for firm matches. Size is stated for part of the rows, as once, few or many counts, or as a class when the clone is expanded.

j_gene,v_gene,abundance,d_gene,CDR3aa,CDR3nt
TRBJ1-2,TRBV6-5,.,.,CASSYSQGYGYTF,TGTGCCAGCAGTTACTCGCAGGGCTATGGCTACACCTTC
TRBJ1-1,TRBV18,.,.,CASSPTIKNTEAFF,TGTGCCAGCTCACCCACTATCAAGAACACTGAAGCTTTCTTT
TRBJ2-1,TRBV5-1,.,.,CASSLGLYNEQFF,TGCGCCAGCAGCTTGGGACTTTACAATGAGCAGTTCTTC
TRBJ1-6,TRBV2,.,TRBD1,CASSPAQGAYSPLHF,TGTGCCAGCAGCCCCGCCCAGGGGGCTTACTCACCCCTCCACTTT
TRBJ1-1,TRBV9,.,.,CASIPAGNTEAFF,TGTGCCAGCATTCCCGCGGGGAACACTGAAGCTTTCTTT
TRBJ1-5,TRBV19,once,.,CASSMGGAQVSNQPQHF,TGTGCCAGTAGTATGGGGGGGGCACAGGTTAGCAATCAGCCCCAGCATTTT
TRBJ1-4,TRBV25-1,once,.,CASSLRGGNEKLFF,TGTGCCAGCAGTCTAAGGGGAGGCAATGAAAAACTGTTTTTT
TRBJ1-1,TRBV27,.,.,CASSLNRVTEAFF,TGTGCCAGCAGTTTGAACCGGGTTACTGAAGCTTTCTTT
TRBJ1-1,TRBV19,.,.,CASTPLWGGTEAFF,TGTGCCAGTACCCCCCTATGGGGGGGTACTGAAGCTTTCTTT
TRBJ2-7,TRBV2,.,.,CASRTRSYEQYF,TGTGCCAGTAGGACACGCTCCTACGAGCAGTACTTC
TRBJ1-2,TRBV19,.,.,CASSNPGLYTYTF,TGTGCCAGTAGTAACCCGGGACTTTACACCTACACCTTC
TRBJ1-1,TRBV6-6,.,.,CASSQQGVTEAFF,TGTGCCAGCAGTCAACAGGGCGTCACTGAAGCTTTCTTT
TRBJ1-1,TRBV13,.,.,CASSSVGGAPGAFF,TGTGCCAGCAGCTCCGTCGGCGGGGCCCCCGGGGCTTTCTTT
TRBJ2-3,TRBV19,.,.,CASSPSAPADTQYF,TGTGCCAGTAGCCCCTCGGCGCCGGCAGATACGCAGTATTTT
TRBJ1-3,TRBV19,.,TRBD1,CASSISGGFGGNTIYF,TGTGCCAGTAGTATCTCAGGGGGATTCGGCGGAAACACCATATATTTT
TRBJ2-2,TRBV18,.,.,CASSLDRTGELFF,TGTGCCAGCTCACTAGACAGGACCGGGGAGCTGTTTTTT
TRBJ2-3,TRBV2,.,TRBD1,CASKRQGAGDTQYF,TGTGCCAGCAAAAGACAGGGGGCGGGTGATACGCAGTATTTT
TRBJ2-2,TRBV18,.,.,CASSPNIAGRTGELFF,TGTGCCAGCTCACCTAATATAGCAGGGAGAACCGGGGAGCTGTTTTTT
TRBJ2-5,TRBV7-9,.,.,CASSLGGLTGETQYF,TGTGCCAGCAGCTTAGGCGGCCTGACGGGTGAGACCCAGTACTTC
TRBJ2-7,TRBV7-2,.,TRBD2,CASSLAPGLAGEQYF,TGTGCCAGCAGCTTAGCGCCGGGACTAGCGGGAGAGCAGTACTTC
TRBJ2-2,TRBV5-1,.,.,CASSLSRAVTGELFF,TGCGCCAGCAGCCTTTCAAGAGCGGTAACCGGGGAGCTGTTTTTT
TRBJ2-4,TRBV7-2,.,.,CASSSPGASGQGAKNIQYF,TGTGCCAGCAGCTCCCCGGGGGCGTCTGGGCAGGGAGCCAAAAACATTCAGTACTTC
TRBJ2-3,TRBV7-9,.,TRBD2,CASSSVAGGGPDTQYF,TGTGCCAGCAGCTCAGTAGCGGGAGGGGGCCCAGATACGCAGTATTTT
TRBJ1-1,TRBV19,few,TRBD1,CASSPRQGGTEAFF,TGTGCCAGTAGTCCACGACAGGGAGGCACTGAAGCTTTCTTT
TRBJ2-5,TRBV27,.,TRBD2,CASTRSRTSIETQYF,TGTGCCAGCACCAGGAGCAGGACTAGCATTGAGACCCAGTACTTC
TRBJ2-3,TRBV5-5,few,.,CASSLNIRGDTQYF,TGTGCCAGCAGCTTAAACATCCGGGGAGATACGCAGTATTTT
TRBJ2-3,TRBV5-1,once,TRBD2,CASSFRTSNGGTQYF,TGCGCCAGCAGCTTCCGGACTAGCAACGGAGGTACGCAGTATTTT
TRBJ2-7,TRBV6-6,.,TRBD1,CASSSTAGTVTYEQYF,TGTGCCAGCAGTAGCACAGCCGGGACAGTGACCTACGAGCAGTACTTC
TRBJ1-3,TRBV5-6,.,TRBD1,CASSFGTGGDTIYF,TGTGCCAGCAGCTTTGGTACAGGGGGAGACACCATATATTTT
TRBJ1-5,TRBV5-4,.,.,CASSSYLHQPQHF,TGTGCCAGCAGCTCTTACTTACATCAGCCCCAGCATTTT
TRBJ2-3,TRBV4-3,.,.,CASSQATPDTQYF,TGCGCCAGCAGCCAGGCCACGCCGGATACGCAGTATTTT
TRBJ2-5,TRBV15,few,.,CATSMGAQETQYF,TGTGCCACCAGCATGGGGGCGCAGGAGACCCAGTACTTC
TRBJ2-6,TRBV19,.,.,CASSRTSGANVLTF,TGTGCCAGTAGTAGGACCTCTGGGGCCAACGTCCTGACTTTC
TRBJ1-2,TRBV30,.,TRBD1,CAWSLLWTGQVGYTF,TGTGCCTGGAGTCTACTTTGGACAGGTCAAGTGGGCTACACCTTC
TRBJ2-7,TRBV2,.,.,CASRIYEQYF,TGTGCCAGCAGGATCTACGAGCAGTACTTC
TRBJ1-2,TRBV5-1,.,.,CASSLAGAQGSNYGYTF,TGCGCCAGCAGCTTGGCCGGGGCGCAGGGTTCTAACTATGGCTACACCTTC
TRBJ1-2,TRBV11-2,once,.,CASSLAFEGRGYTF,TGTGCCAGCAGCTTAGCTTTTGAGGGACGCGGCTACACCTTC
TRBJ2-3,TRBV5-4,.,.,CASSFRTQTDTQYF,TGTGCCAGCAGCTTCCGTACCCAAACGGATACGCAGTATTTT
TRBJ1-2,TRBV11-3,.,TRBD1,CASSLGSGGGYTF,TGTGCCAGCAGCTTAGGATCAGGGGGAGGCTACACCTTC
TRBJ2-7,TRBV14,.,TRBD2,CASSRLAGDYEQYF,TGTGCCAGCAGCCGTCTAGCGGGAGACTACGAGCAGTACTTC
TRBJ1-2,TRBV7-8,few,.,CASSPGPRTARYGYTF,TGTGCCAGCAGCCCCGGTCCCCGGACGGCCCGCTATGGCTACACCTTC
TRBJ2-3,TRBV18,.,.,CASSPPGSDTQYF,TGTGCCAGCTCACCCCCCGGATCAGATACGCAGTATTTT
TRBJ2-2,TRBV10-3,.,.,CAIGGTWGTGELFF,TGTGCCATCGGGGGGACCTGGGGTACCGGGGAGCTGTTTTTT
TRBJ2-1,TRBV7-6,medium-sized,.,CASSANNEQFF,TGTGCCAGCAGCGCCAACAATGAGCAGTTCTTC
TRBJ2-7,TRBV27,.,.,CASSLSGGGYFEQYF,TGTGCCAGCAGTTTATCGGGGGGAGGCTATTTCGAGCAGTACTTC
TRBJ1-2,TRBV18,.,.,CASSPGDMRGYGYTF,TGTGCCAGCTCACCAGGGGACATGAGGGGCTATGGCTACACCTTC
TRBJ1-2,TRBV2,.,.,CASRWMGDYGYTF,TGTGCCAGCAGGTGGATGGGGGACTATGGCTACACCTTC
TRBJ2-7,TRBV30,.,.,CAWSVGGVAYF,TGTGCCTGGAGTGTGGGCGGGGTAGCGTACTTC
TRBJ2-1,TRBV21-1,.,.,CASSNQKGGTSGQNEQFF,TGTGCCAGCAGCAATCAGAAGGGCGGGACTAGCGGACAGAATGAGCAGTTCTTC
TRBJ2-2,TRBV6-1,.,.,CASTHWTLNTGELFF,TGTGCCAGCACTCACTGGACACTCAACACCGGGGAGCTGTTTTTT